The present T cell receptor beta chain was sequenced within a study of spatial heterogeneity in lung cancer. Turning to the study itself: Combinations of a unique TCR and a UMI were tallied in raw reads, and on average each appeared more than ten times.

Trimming removed 11 bases from V and 6 bases from J; junction bases left unmatched: 12. Germline values: CDR1 SGHAT, CDR2 FQNNGV. The CDR3 runs to 14 residues. Within the sample, this clonotype is medium-sized. No antigen is known for it. Time point noted: sample taken at primary tumor resection. The donors were 55 to 85 patients with non-small cell lung cancer that was early-stage and untreated. The library protocol tagged each TCR cDNA with a unique molecular identifier. TCRdb itself ran the 5' RACE reads through MiXCR, one entry per CDR3 protein. The sample shows almost 3,000 distinct CDR3 sequences, roughly 7% of them seen only once. Study findings and constraints: Tracking of ubiquitous and regional nonsynonymous mutations by counts of ubiquitous and regional expanded TCRs, respectively, was seen. How many expanded intratumoral alpha and beta TCRs were present tracked the tumor mutation count, which was a count of nonsynonymous mutations.

V usage is TRBV11-2 and J usage is TRBJ2-7; TRBD1 matches at 11 bases. The source of this sequence is a female donor with early-stage non-small cell lung cancer. Specimen: lung tumor tissue, collected at surgery. This CDR3 is CAASGQGAPIEQYF. The CDR3 nucleotides are TGTGCCGCAAGCGGACAGGGGGCGCCTATCGAGCAGTACTTC.